The 23 T cell receptor beta chains presented below share a single source sample, sequenced in a study of neurological immune-mediated disorders (dated by TCRdb to between 2018 and 2021). Libraries were made using 5' RACE. Sequencing was carried out with an Illumina HiSeq 2500. TCRdb's own reprocessing of the public reads used fastp at Q25 and MiXCR and kept productive beta chains. Each CDR3 protein gets just one entry, which takes the most common genes and DNA from the rows behind it. A total of fewer than 85,000 distinct CDR3 sequences appear in this sample, approximately 17% of them only once. Approximately 15% of the sample is held by the ten biggest clonotypes. Input material: PBMCs. These receptors came from a woman in her thirties or forties in good health.

At least ten counts were recorded for this clonotype. The chain recombines TRBV28 with TRBJ2-1, with D possibly being TRBD1 or TRBD2 (6 bases each). Germline CDR1 is MDHEN and CDR2 is SYDVKM. This CDR3 contains 13 residues. Between the trimmed V and J ends, which lost 3 bases and 7 bases, there was a span of 10 bases. This chain's CDR3 is CASSLRGRNEQFF. CDR3 nucleotide sequence: TGTGCCAGCAGTTTGAGGGGGAGGAATGAGCAGTTCTTC.

There are many counts of this clonotype. The genes are TRBV4-1 and TRBJ1-1; unclear D gene. Trimming shortened V by 6 bases and J by 5 bases, and 22 bases separated the two germline ends. Germline CDR1 reads MGHRA; CDR2 reads YSYEKL. The CDR3 has 16 amino acids. DNA of the CDR3: TGCGCCAGCAGAGTAACGGACCGGGCGGTTGGGACTGAAGCTTTCTTT. Its translation: CASRVTDRAVGTEAFF.

Ten or more counts support this clonotype. The chain combines TRBV7-9 with TRBJ2-3; D gene ambiguous. V lost 3 bases, J lost 0 bases, and 10 bases lay in between. The CDR3 totals 15 residues. Germline V gene data show CDR1 as SEHNR and CDR2 as FQNEAQ (reference sequence). CDR3 loop: CASSLVGTSTDTQYF. The CDR3 bases are TGTGCCAGCAGCTTGGTGGGTACGAGCACAGATACGCAGTATTTT. Filled out from reference TRBV7-9 and TRBJ2-3, the complete variable domain reads DTGVSQNPRHKITKRGQNVTFRCDPISEHNRLYWYRQTLGQGPEFLTYFQNEAQLEKSRLLSDRFSAERPKGSFSTLEIQRTEQGDSAMYLCASSLVGTSTDTQYFGPGTRLTVL.

This clonotype appeared a few times. J is TRBJ2-5 and V is TRBV7-2, with TRBD2 matching 8 bases. The CDR3 has 17 residues. Germline V gene sequence: CDR1 SGHTA, CDR2 FQGNSA. V shed 0 bases and J 4 bases; nucleotides not matched to a gene: 10. CDR3 protein: CASSLAVGASGLETQYF. The CDR3 DNA follows: TGTGCCAGCAGCTTAGCTGTAGGGGCTAGCGGGCTAGAGACCCAGTACTTC. The full variable domain, in which reference TRBV7-2 and TRBJ2-5 provide the parts outside the CDR3, is GAGVSQSPSNKVTEKGKDVELRCDPISGHTALYWYRQSLGQGLEFLIYFQGNSAPDKSGLPSDRFSAERTGGSVSTLTIQRTQQEDSAVYLCASSLAVGASGLETQYFGPGTRLLVL.

This clonotype was seen ten or more times. The chain has TRBV13 and TRBJ2-6; TRBD1 agrees at 7 bases. This CDR3 region has 18 residues. The V and J ends lost 4 bases and 0 bases, in that order; junction bases with no gene match: 9. Germline CDR1 is PRHDT and CDR2 is FYEKMQ (reference sequence). The CDR3 spells CASSSRQGRTSGANVLTF. In DNA, the CDR3 is TGTGCCAGCAGCTCGAGACAGGGACGAACCTCTGGGGCCAACGTCCTGACTTTC.

This clonotype was seen repeatedly, ten times or more. The chain links TRBV7-2 to TRBJ1-2; 7 bases are shared with TRBD1. This CDR3 spans 15 amino acids. CDR1 and CDR2 from the germline V gene are SGHTA and FQGNSA. V lost 6 bases and J lost 7; bases outside the gene matches: 14. The CDR3 loop is CASSSRQGRGGGYTF. The CDR3 nucleotides read TGTGCCAGCAGTTCTCGCCAGGGCAGGGGGGGTGGCTACACCTTC. The complete variable domain, with remaining parts taken from reference TRBV7-2 and TRBJ1-2, reads GAGVSQSPSNKVTEKGKDVELRCDPISGHTALYWYRQSLGQGLEFLIYFQGNSAPDKSGLPSDRFSAERTGGSVSTLTIQRTQQEDSAVYLCASSSRQGRGGGYTFGSGTRLTVV.

This clonotype has at least ten counts. V and J are TRBV20-1 and TRBJ2-1; D call uncertain. CDR3 length equals 14 residues. V was shortened by 3 bases and J by 5 bases, with 14 bases between the two germline ends. The germline gives CDR1 DFQATT, CDR2 SNEGSKA (reference sequence). CDR3: CSASYKPNNNEQFF. The CDR3 nucleotides are TGCAGTGCTAGTTACAAACCGAACAACAATGAGCAGTTCTTC.

Remarks on this clonotype: The junction departs from the called germline gene at one end, perhaps through a read error. V and J are TRBV5-1 and TRBJ1-1; 8 positions match TRBD1. The CDR3 runs 17 residues. CDR1 and CDR2 (germline): SGHRS, YFSETQ. The CDR3 DNA sequence: TGTGCCAGCAGCTTCACAGGGGGTCATTTCTTGGGAACTGAAGCTTTCTTT. Protein sequence: CASSFTGGHFLGTEAFF. The entire variable domain, with the rest obtained from reference TRBV5-1 and TRBJ1-1, is as follows: KAGVTQTPRYLIKTRGQQVTLSCSPISGHRSVSWYQQTPGQGLQFLFEYFSETQRNKGNFPGRFSGRQFSNSRSEMNVSTLELGDSALYLCASSFTGGHFLGTEAFFGQGTRLTVV.

This clonotype was observed many times. The chain combines TRBV12-3 or TRBV12-4 with TRBJ1-6; the D is unclear. This CDR3 spans 15 amino acids. V was trimmed by 3 bases and J by 9 bases, leaving 15 bases between them. The CDR3: CASSFTAPPTSPLHF. The CDR3 coding sequence is TGTGCCAGCAGTTTTACCGCACCACCGACTTCACCCCTCCACTTT.

The chain uses TRBV30 and TRBJ2-2, with a possible D match to TRBD1 (6 bases). Germline assignment: CDR1 GTSNPN and CDR2 SVGIG (reference sequence). CDR3 length: 16 residues. V gave up 0 bases and J gave up 6 bases, with 17 bases separating them. This CDR3 reads CAWSVRAGDGPGELFF. The CDR3 DNA reads as TGTGCCTGGAGTGTACGGGCAGGGGATGGACCCGGGGAGCTGTTTTTT.

This clonotype was counted a single time. An end of the junction does not agree with germline; a read error may underlie this. The chain couples TRBV7-2 to TRBJ2-4; no clear D gene. The germline V gene encodes CDR1 SGHTA and CDR2 FQGNSA. CDR3 length equals 14 residues. The CDR3 bases are TGCGCCAGCAGCTTAGGTCGCAGTGAGAACATTCAGTACTTC. This sequence encodes CASSLGRSENIQYF. Full variable domain (missing parts from reference TRBV7-2 and TRBJ2-4): GAGVSQSPSNKVTEKGKDVELRCDPISGHTALYWYRQSLGQGLEFLIYFQGNSAPDKSGLPSDRFSAERTGGSVSTLTIQRTQQEDSAVYLCASSLGRSENIQYFGAGTRLSVL.

The rearrangement links TRBV5-1 to TRBJ2-1, with 7 bases that match TRBD2. The CDR3 runs to 15 residues. The V segment lost 5 bases and the J segment 6 bases; nucleotides outside the gene matches: 11. CDR1 is SGHRS and CDR2 is YFSETQ in the germline V gene. DNA for the CDR3: TGCGCCAGCAGTCCGGAGGCGGGGGACTTCAATGAGCAGTTCTTC. It translates to CASSPEAGDFNEQFF.

This clonotype was seen ten or more times. The chain carries TRBV4-3 and TRBJ2-2; the D is unclear. There are 13 residues in the CDR3. V lost 0 bases and J 7 bases, leaving 6 bases between the germline ends. Germline V gives CDR1 LGHNA, CDR2 YSLEER. The DNA for the CDR3 is TGCGCCAGCAGCCAAGAAAGGGTCGGGGAGCTGTTTTTT. Translation: CASSQERVGELFF.

This clonotype was picked up many times. The V gene is TRBV27, the J gene TRBJ2-7; D gene ambiguous. The CDR3 is 15 amino acids. Germline loops: CDR1 MNHEY, CDR2 SMNVEV (reference sequence). Trimming removed 3 bases at V and 0 bases at J, with 12 bases between. Here the CDR3 reads CASSLTLPDSYEQYV. DNA for the CDR3: TGTGCCAGCAGTTTGACGCTTCCCGACTCCTACGAGCAGTACGTC.

Remarks on this clonotype: This clone may be a read error of a much larger clone one base away. V is TRBV7-2 and J is TRBJ2-3, with TRBD1 as a possible D gene (6 bases). In germline, CDR1 is SGHTA, CDR2 FQGNSA. Trimming pared 5 bases from V and 3 bases from J, leaving 18 bases between. This CDR3 contains 16 residues. CDR3 DNA: TGTGCCAGCAGCCGTCAGGGGACGGTAGATACAGATACGCAGTATTTT. Translation: CASSRQGTVDTDTQYF.

This clonotype was counted many times. The chain couples TRBV18 to TRBJ1-1; no reliable D call. The CDR3 consists of 13 residues. The V and J ends lost 1 base and 3 bases respectively, with 6 bases between them. The germline V gene encodes CDR1 KGHSH and CDR2 LQKENI. CDR3 DNA sequence: TGTGCCAGCTCACCACTTGCCGACACTGAAGCTTTCTTT. This translates into CASSPLADTEAFF.

Many counts were recorded for this clonotype. V usage is TRBV9 and J usage is TRBJ2-1, with D maybe TRBD2 (7 bases). The CDR3 extends over 17 amino acids. V gave up 4 bases and J gave up 3 bases, with 20 bases separating them. Germline CDR1 is SGDLS and CDR2 is YYNGEE. DNA for the CDR3: TGTGCCAGCAGCTCCACCGTTGGGCGGGGGCTCTACAATGAGCAGTTCTTC. As protein: CASSSTVGRGLYNEQFF. Filled out from reference TRBV9 and TRBJ2-1, the complete variable domain reads DSGVTQTPKHLITATGQRVTLRCSPRSGDLSVYWYQQSLDQGLQFLIQYYNGEERAKGNILERFSAQQFPDLHSELNLSSLELGDSALYFCASSSTVGRGLYNEQFFGPGTRLTVL.

At least ten counts were recorded for this clonotype. The gene calls are TRBV7-2 and TRBJ2-2, with unresolved D. The CDR3 spans 15 residues. Germline loops: CDR1 SGHTA, CDR2 FQGNSA. Trimming stripped 2 bases from V and 2 bases from J, with 9 bases between. CDR3 in DNA: TGTGCCAGCAGCTTAAACAGACCCAACACCGGGGAGCTGTTTTTT. Protein sequence: CASSLNRPNTGELFF.

The V call is TRBV12-3 or TRBV12-4, the J call TRBJ1-2, with TRBD1 as a possible D gene (6 bases). The CDR3 covers 14 residues. Trimming left V 5 bases short and J 8 bases short, with 18 bases between. The CDR3 sequence is CASSTLGGAGGYTF. The CDR3 bases are TGTGCCAGCAGTACCCTCGGGGGGGCGGGAGGCTACACCTTC.

This clonotype was seen many times. The chain is built from TRBV20-1 and TRBJ2-1; D gene uncertain. The CDR3 length is 10 residues. The germline V gene encodes CDR1 DFQATT and CDR2 SNEGSKA (reference sequence). The V end was cut by 5 bases, the J end by 9 bases, with 8 bases between. The CDR3 bases are TGCAGTGCTCGGGTCGGTGAGCAGTTCTTC. Its translation is CSARVGEQFF.

This clonotype showed up many times. This sequence joins TRBV5-1 and TRBJ2-1; 8 nucleotides align to TRBD2. The length of the CDR3 is 13 residues. J gave up 3 bases and V 5 bases, and 1 base lay outside the gene matches. Germline values: CDR1 SGHRS, CDR2 YFSETQ. CDR3 DNA sequence: TGCGCCAGCAGACTAGCGGACTACAATGAGCAGTTCTTC. Amino acid sequence: CASRLADYNEQFF. The variable domain in full, with the rest retrieved from reference TRBV5-1 and TRBJ2-1, is KAGVTQTPRYLIKTRGQQVTLSCSPISGHRSVSWYQQTPGQGLQFLFEYFSETQRNKGNFPGRFSGRQFSNSRSEMNVSTLELGDSALYLCASRLADYNEQFFGPGTRLTVL.

This clonotype has just a few counts. V usage is TRBV3-1 and J usage is TRBJ2-1; 8 bases line up with TRBD1. The CDR3 consists of 18 residues. The junction had 17 bases not matched to a gene; V was cut back by 0 bases and J by 10 bases. Germline V gene sequence: CDR1 LGHDT, CDR2 YNNKEL (reference sequence). The CDR3 region is CASSQEKKAGGAYGEQFF. CDR3 DNA: TGTGCCAGCAGCCAAGAGAAGAAGGCAGGGGGCGCCTACGGGGAGCAGTTCTTC.

This clonotype was seen a handful of times. V gene TRBV4-3 combines with J gene TRBJ1-4; perhaps TRBD1 as D (5 bases). The V end was cut by 0 bases, the J end by 5 bases, with 13 bases between. CDR3 length: 16 amino acids. Germline CDR1 reads LGHNA; CDR2 reads YSLEER. The CDR3 nucleotides are TGCGCCAGCAGCCAAGACCCGGGGGGGGAAAATGAAAAACTGTTTTTT. Amino acids: CASSQDPGGENEKLFF.